These 4 T cell receptor beta chains were all obtained from the same sample, sequenced in a study of post-analysis software for immune sequencing data. The study, taken as a whole, reports: Comparison of patients with controls showed a handful of TRBV segments more frequent in patients, TRBV5-6, TRBV5-1 and TRBV20-1 among them.

For these TCRs, the target antigens are not known. Every TCR beta cDNA library bore unique molecular identifiers. MiXCR, applied by TCRdb to the PCR reads, yields one record per CDR3 protein. The data show roughly 800,000 distinct CDR3 sequences, with approximately 53% seen just once and under 6% held by the top ten. Sequenced input: blood. The source of these receptors is a girl aged 10-17 years with multiple sclerosis.

The V gene is TRBV20-1, the J gene TRBJ2-7, with D possibly matching TRBD2 (5 bases). The CDR3 consists of 14 residues. Germline CDR1 and CDR2: DFQATT and SNEGSKA (reference sequence). The V gene lost 6 bases and the J gene lost 2 bases, with 17 bases spanning the gap. CDR3: CSAPLAGGTYEQYF. The CDR3 bases are TGCAGTGCCCCCTTGGCTGGAGGCACCTACGAGCAGTACTTC.

This clonotype has more than one count but fewer than ten. The DNA for the CDR3 is TGCAGCGTACGGGACGGCTACTCCTACGAGCAGTACTTC. This gives the protein CSVRDGYSYEQYF. The V gene is TRBV29-1, the J gene TRBJ2-7; D might be TRBD1 or TRBD2, each matching 5 bases. The germline V and J ends were trimmed by 6 bases and 0 bases, with 12 bases remaining between them. Germline V CDR1 and CDR2: SQVTM, ANQGSEA. This CDR3 region has 13 residues.

The chain is built from TRBV6-2 or TRBV6-3 and TRBJ2-5; no reliable D call. V lost 6 bases, J lost 5 bases, and 7 bases lay in between. This CDR3 has 11 amino acids. Germline V gene sequence: CDR1 MNHEY, CDR2 SVGEGT. The CDR3 DNA reads as TGTGCCAGCAGCCGGATGGAGACCCAGTACTTC. It translates to CASSRMETQYF.

The chain has TRBV27 and TRBJ2-5; D may be TRBD1 or TRBD2 (5 bases each). Trimming took 6 bases from V and 11 from J, leaving 19 bases between them. CDR3 length: 13 amino acids. The germline V gene encodes CDR1 MNHEY and CDR2 SMNVEV (reference sequence). The CDR3 sequence is CASRLGPQGKQYF. The CDR3, as DNA: TGTGCCAGCAGGTTGGGACCCCAGGGAAAGCAGTACTTC.